The 8 T cell receptor beta chains listed next were all sequenced from one sample in a study of blood T cell repertoires in COVID-19. Method: immunoSEQ multiplex PCR; TCRdb's copy keeps in-frame clones and lacks some. Of around 300,000 clones listed, over 75% are singletons. Sequenced sample: PBMCs or T cells enriched from blood (not recorded which). The receptors here all came from a young man who had recovered from COVID-19.

The rearrangement links TRBV7-9 to TRBJ2-7; possible D gene TRBD1, 5 bases. Germline-derived CDR1 and CDR2 are SEHNR and FQNEAQ (reference sequence). This CDR3 is 14 amino acids long. V lost 4 bases and J lost 0, with 10 bases in between. The CDR3 sequence: CASSYRTNSYEQYF. The CDR3 bases are TGTGCCAGCAGCTACAGGACCAACTCCTACGAGCAGTACTTC. Combining the CDR3 with reference TRBV7-9 and TRBJ2-7 gives the whole variable domain DTGVSQNPRHKITKRGQNVTFRCDPISEHNRLYWYRQTLGQGPEFLTYFQNEAQLEKSRLLSDRFSAERPKGSFSTLEIQRTEQGDSAMYLCASSYRTNSYEQYFGPGTRLTVT.

The V gene is TRBV29-1, the J gene TRBJ2-7, with D tentatively TRBD2 (7 bases). Trimming pared 3 bases from V and 4 bases from J, leaving 25 bases between. Germline CDR1 SQVTM, CDR2 ANQGSEA. This CDR3 is built from 17 residues. In DNA, the CDR3 is TGCAGCGTTGAGGGGGAGGGAGTTGAACAGGGTCGGTACGAGCAGTACTTC. Amino acid sequence: CSVEGEGVEQGRYEQYF.

In its sample, this clone was seen a few times. This chain joins TRBV28 and TRBJ2-3; tentatively, D is TRBD2 (6 bases). The CDR3 is made up of 15 amino acids. The germline gives CDR1 MDHEN, CDR2 SYDVKM. Trimming stripped 6 bases from V and 5 bases from J, with 18 bases between. The CDR3 nucleotides are TGTGCCAGCAGCGGTGTGGGACGGAGGGGAGATACGCAGTATTTT. Its protein is CASSGVGRRGDTQYF.

J is TRBJ2-7 and V is TRBV5-4, with 11 positions matching TRBD2. The CDR3 extends over 16 amino acids. The germline gives CDR1 SGHNT, CDR2 YYREEE (reference sequence). V shed 4 bases, J shed 0 bases, and the junction held 6 bases outside the gene matches. Written as DNA, the CDR3 is TGTGCCAGCAGCCCATCTAGCGGGGGGCACTCCTACGAGCAGTACTTC. Translation: CASSPSSGGHSYEQYF.

This chain joins TRBV5-6 and TRBJ2-4; D is possibly TRBD1 (5 bases). Germline CDR1 reads SGHDT; CDR2 reads YYEEEE. The V and J ends lost 2 bases and 2 bases respectively, with 8 bases between them. This CDR3 has 14 residues. CDR3 bases: TGTGCCAGCAGCTTAAGGGGTACCAAAAACATTCAGTACTTC. As protein: CASSLRGTKNIQYF.

This clone was observed a handful of times. CDR3 amino acids: CASSPPVRVNTEAFF. The CDR3 nucleotides read TGTGCCAGCAGCCCCCCCGTACGGGTAAACACTGAAGCTTTCTTT. The chain couples TRBV6-5 to TRBJ1-1; unclear D gene. The CDR3 extends over 15 amino acids. Germline-derived CDR1 and CDR2 are MNHEY and SVGAGI. Trimming removed 6 bases at V and 2 bases at J, with 16 bases between.

The chain recombines TRBV27 with TRBJ2-1; the D gene is possibly TRBD2 (7 bases). The CDR3 extends over 15 amino acids. V was clipped by 6 bases and J by 2 bases, with 14 bases between them. Germline CDR1 and CDR2: MNHEY and SMNVEV (reference sequence). In DNA, the CDR3 is TGTGCCAGCAGCCCCCCGGGGGGCCCCTACAATGAGCAGTTCTTC. It translates to CASSPPGGPYNEQFF.

J is TRBJ2-2 and V is TRBV5-1, with 10 bases identical to TRBD2. The CDR3 sequence is 17 residues long. Per germline, CDR1 SGHRS and CDR2 YFSETQ. The junction had 7 bases not matched to a gene; V was cut back by 3 bases and J by 2 bases. The DNA of the CDR3 is TGCGCCAGCAGCTCGTCTGGGACTAGCGTAAACACCGGGGAGCTGTTTTTT. Translation: CASSSSGTSVNTGELFF.